This TCR beta chain is drawn from a study of blood T cell repertoires in COVID-19 (dated by TCRdb to the early 2020s). Turning to the overall study: Samples from collaborators originated in the United States, Italy and Spain and spanned both the acute and convalescent phases of COVID-19. The material from the prospective study consisted of cDNA or gDNA derived from T cells, B-cell-depleted T cells, or PBMCs. Subjects who had been exposed to COVID-19, were actively infected with it, or had recovered from it provided the deeply sampled blood TCRbeta repertoires that made up the dataset. The repertoires were released in a freely available public database meant as a resource for research on the immune response to SARS-CoV-2. The samples were drawn from two sources: the first 160 participants of the ongoing ImmuneRACE study, and 950 to 1,500 subjects contributed by 6 global collaborators. The sample metadata nearly always contained a de-identified subject ID, COVID-19 status, age in years and sex. Where HLA class I and class II types were available, the types were taken from metadata supplied by the sample provider, not from assay-based typing.

Worth noting for this clone: The target of this receptor is not known. No base qualities exist here, and no much larger clone lies one base off it.

The CDR3 numbers 14 residues from cysteine through phenylalanine. Only CDR3 DNA is held: 42 bases, read in frame from base 1. The germline V gene (reference sequence) yields PRHDT for CDR1 and FYEKMQ for CDR2. The trim is 5 bases for V and 5 bases for J, with a gap of 15 bases between the germline ends. One collaborating source in Seattle enrolled patients while the patients were actively infected and followed the patients over time throughout the course of disease. Each collaborating institution followed its own protocols to collect whole blood in K2EDTA tubes. For TCRbeta analysis, collaborators shipped samples as frozen whole blood, isolated PBMCs, or DNA extracted from either of those sample types. Results and caveats for the whole study, not just this receptor: Clinical and demographic metadata were provided uncurated, with the amount varying by source and participant.

TCRbeta CDR3 regions were amplified from genomic DNA by means of the immunoSEQ Assay, a bias-controlled multiplex PCR. The published analysis was carried out like this. The number of nucleated cells in each sample was estimated from the amplification of reference gene primers within the assay. Sequence reads were collapsed and filtered to measure the absolute abundance of every unique TCRbeta CDR3 rearrangement. For each sample, productive Simpson clonality was calculated as the square root of Simpson's diversity index over productive rearrangements. TCRdb retrieved this table from immuneACCESS and kept in-frame rearrangements only. Not all clones are present; in checked studies, unresolved V genes account for under half, and no reason is known for the remainder. V, J and clone size are those of that table, while D and trimming were read from the DNA. Within this sample are more than 250,000 clones, with 88% of them counted one time only. The ten biggest clones cover 1.5% to 2% of the sample.

The sequence was collected from a woman in her twenties or thirties with COVID-19, enrolled during active disease. The sample comprised peripheral blood. The rearrangement joined TRBV13 to TRBJ2-5; TRBD2 is possibly the D segment (6 matching bases). The CDR3 here reads CASSPSTSGETQYF. The bases read TGTGCCAGCAGCCCAAGTACAAGCGGGGAGACCCAGTACTTC.